The 2 T cell receptor beta chains below all came from one sample that was sequenced in a study of blood T cell repertoires in COVID-19. The method was immunoSEQ multiplex PCR; TCRdb's version includes in-frame clones alone and lacks a portion of them. This sample yields about 160,000 clones, of which approximately 95% are seen a single time; less than 2% belongs to the top ten. Material for sequencing was peripheral blood. Source of these receptors: a woman between 55 and 75 years old with COVID-19, enrolled during active disease.

This rearrangement joins TRBV9 to TRBJ2-2; no reliable D call. Between the trimmed V and J ends, which lost 4 bases and 7 bases, there was a span of 17 bases. Germline values: CDR1 SGDLS, CDR2 YYNGEE. The CDR3 has 15 amino acids. In DNA, the CDR3 is TGTGCCAGCAGCCGAGAAAGCCCAAACCTCGGGGAGCTGTTTTTT. Translated, it gives CASSRESPNLGELFF.

The chain has TRBV12-3 or TRBV12-4 and TRBJ1-6, with D hard to call. This CDR3 region has 13 residues. The ends were cut back, 4 bases at V and 7 bases at J, with 8 bases in the middle. The CDR3 reads CASSSSTNSPLHF. CDR3 nucleotide sequence: TGTGCCAGCAGTTCATCCACAAATTCACCCCTCCACTTT.